This T cell receptor (beta chain) was recorded in a study of cytomegalovirus exposure and HLA in healthy donors. V lost 3 bases and J lost 0, with 15 bases in between. Germline V gives CDR1 GTSNPN, CDR2 SVGIG (reference sequence). The CDR3 is 16 amino acids. The PCR used 60 Vbeta and 13 Jbeta primers. Using immunoSEQ multiplex PCR, the repertoire was profiled, and TCRdb retains in-frame clones only, with some absent. The data show about 200,000 clones, around 86% seen once. This clone was detected only a few times. Its specificity is unknown. Whole-study findings and limits: Fewer N-insertions than the roughly 670-donor mean were reportedly shown by an Asian-associated ancestry cluster in a later analysis. Earlier analysis found most TCR beta V segments productive about 87% or about 30% of the time. Rare TCR sequences predominated, though certain public TCRs were found in many donors. Researchers reported in a later analysis that a missense DCLRE1C variant was tied to TCR beta V- and J-gene trimming.

This clonotype was sampled from a woman aged 50 to 60 in good health and CMV-seropositive. Specimen: PBMCs. The chain is built from TRBV30 and TRBJ1-5, with D tentatively TRBD1 (5 bases). The CDR3 region has the DNA TGTGCCTGGAGGCAACAGGTCGTTTATAGCAATCAGCCCCAGCATTTT. It yields the protein CAWRQQVVYSNQPQHF.